This T cell receptor gamma chain was identified in a study of Vδ1+ human thymocytes. This CDR3 spans 13 amino acids. Germline V gene lookup returns CDR1 EGSNGY and CDR2 YDSYNSKV. RNA was extracted from the cells and then reverse transcribed. Pooled V-gene forward primers with one constant-region reverse primer generated the CDR3 amplicons by multiplex PCR. TCRdb reran clone calling via CATT on the multiplex PCR reads. The sample consists of about 36,000 gamma-chain clones, 20% to 25% of them appearing once. Study-wide findings and caveats: Despite high sort purity, roughly a fifth of thymic T cell receptor delta sequences were Vdelta2. Many TRG clonotypes were shared between donors; TRD repertoires were essentially private. Unexpected Vdelta2 sequences could cause misinterpretation of bulk repertoire data. In the thymus, TRG and TRD repertoires looked highly polyclonal with Gaussian CDR3 lengths.

This clone was observed a handful of times. Its antigen is not identified. Germline and junction disagree at one end, which may indicate a read error. The J gene is TRGJ1 or TRGJ2, the V gene TRGV2. This receptor was identified in a girl under three years old who had congenital heart surgery. Specimen: Vdelta1+ gamma-delta thymocytes from the thymus. Subset of the sample: FACS-sorted CD3+ TCRalphabeta- TCRVdelta1+ TCRVdelta2- thymocytes. The CDR3, as DNA: TGTGCCACCCGGGACGATCTTTATTATAAGAAACTCTTT. This translates into CATRDDLYYKKLF.